The 4 T cell receptor beta chains presented below share a single source sample, sequenced in a study of T cells in Graves' hyperthyroidism and ophthalmopathy. Amplified TCR beta CDR3 regions derived from RNA transcripts. HTBI primers were used for first-round RT-PCR of the TCR CDR3. TCRdb used MiXCR to reprocess the multiplex PCR reads, holding one entry per CDR3 protein. The table has around 450,000 distinct CDR3 sequences, roughly 13% seen once. Sequencing was done on a sample of blood. All receptors derive from a woman between 18 and 29 years old with Graves' hyperthyroidism.

The CDR3 DNA is TGTGCCAGCAGCGAAGGTTACAACACCGGGGAGCTGTTTTTT. This sequence encodes CASSEGYNTGELFF. This chain links TRBV5-6 with TRBJ2-2; D is uncertain. In germline, CDR1 is SGHDT, CDR2 YYEEEE. V was clipped by 4 bases and J by 2 bases, with 9 bases between them. The CDR3 consists of 14 residues. The full variable domain, rest sourced from reference TRBV5-6 and TRBJ2-2, is DAGVTQSPTHLIKTRGQQVTLRCSPKSGHDTVSWYQQALGQGPQFIFQYYEEEERQRGNFPDRFSGHQFPNYSSELNVNALLLGDSALYLCASSEGYNTGELFFGEGSRLTVL.

The chain employs TRBV19 and TRBJ2-4; D gene uncertain. CDR3 length: 15 residues. Germline V gene data show CDR1 as LNHDA and CDR2 as SQIVND (reference sequence). V was clipped by 5 bases and J by 0 bases, with 11 bases between them. The CDR3 DNA follows: TGTGCCAGTAGTCGACTCGAATTAGCCAAAAACATTCAGTACTTC. Translated, it gives CASSRLELAKNIQYF.

The gene calls are TRBV7-3 and TRBJ2-2; TRBD2 matches 12 bases. This CDR3 has 15 amino acids. Per the germline V gene, CDR1 is SGHTA and CDR2 is FQGTGA. The V gene end was trimmed by 3 bases and the J gene end by 8 bases; junction bases not matched to a gene: 4. CDR3 sequence reads: CASSLTSGSRGELFF. In nucleotides, the CDR3 is TGTGCCAGCAGCTTGACTAGCGGGAGTAGGGGGGAGCTGTTTTTT.

This rearrangement joins TRBV4-3 to TRBJ2-3, with 14 bases fitting TRBD2. V was pared by 0 bases and J by 1 base, with 6 bases of the junction left unmatched. The CDR3 sequence is 19 residues long. The germline V gene has CDR1 LGHNA and CDR2 YSLEER. The CDR3 region is CASSQDRMTSGRGTDTQYF. The CDR3 bases are TGCGCCAGCAGCCAAGATCGAATGACTAGCGGGAGGGGCACAGATACGCAGTATTTT.